The next 5 T cell receptor beta chains were all read from a single sample in a study of shared clonotypes between healthy human individuals. Naivety among CD8 cells was defined by CD45RO negativity and positive CCR7 selection, thereby excluding terminally differentiated effector memory CD45RA+ cells. TCRdb's copy holds only in-frame clones and misses some; the assay was immunoSEQ multiplex PCR. The sample shows some 580,000 clones, 95% to 98% of them seen only once. The sequencing input was naive CD8+ T cells sorted from blood. These receptors were obtained from a man aged 25 to 40 in good health.

The CDR3 protein is CASSPPRGGAYEQYF. In nucleotides, the CDR3 is TGTGCCAGCAGCCCCCCGCGGGGGGGCGCTTACGAGCAGTACTTC. The chain links TRBV7-9 to TRBJ2-7; TRBD2 matches 9 bases. The junction had 9 bases not matched to a gene; V was cut back by 5 bases and J by 4 bases. The germline CDR1 and CDR2 sequences are SEHNR and FQNEAQ (reference sequence). CDR3 size: 15 residues. The complete variable domain, with remaining parts taken from reference TRBV7-9 and TRBJ2-7, reads DTGVSQNPRHKITKRGQNVTFRCDPISEHNRLYWYRQTLGQGPEFLTYFQNEAQLEKSRLLSDRFSAERPKGSFSTLEIQRTEQGDSAMYLCASSPPRGGAYEQYFGPGTRLTVT.

V gene TRBV29-1 combines with J gene TRBJ2-7; tentatively, D is TRBD2 (6 bases). In germline, CDR1 is SQVTM, CDR2 ANQGSEA. Trimming stripped 3 bases from V and 4 bases from J, with 13 bases between. This CDR3 has 13 amino acids. CDR3 sequence reads: CSVDGGELYEQYF. In DNA form, the CDR3 reads TGCAGCGTTGATGGAGGGGAGTTGTACGAGCAGTACTTC.

This rearrangement joins TRBV5-1 to TRBJ2-7, with 10 bases that match TRBD1. Germline V gives CDR1 SGHRS, CDR2 YFSETQ. After removal of 3 bases from V and 7 bases from J, the junction contained 13 bases not matched to a gene. The CDR3 consists of 16 residues. CDR3 sequence: CASSSEYRDRGEEQYF. CDR3 nucleotides: TGCGCCAGCAGCTCCGAGTACCGGGACAGGGGTGAAGAGCAGTACTTC.

The rearrangement uses TRBV27 and TRBJ2-2, with 8 bases lining up with TRBD2. Germline V gene lookup returns CDR1 MNHEY and CDR2 SMNVEV (reference sequence). The CDR3 loop spans 15 amino acids. V trimming: 3 bases; J trimming: 0 bases; junction bases outside the gene matches: 0. The CDR3 loop is CASSLGLANTGELFF. CDR3 in DNA: TGTGCCAGCAGTTTGGGACTAGCGAACACCGGGGAGCTGTTTTTT.

The J gene is TRBJ2-7, the V gene TRBV7-9; tentative D call: TRBD2 (6 bases). CDR1 and CDR2 from the germline V gene are SEHNR and FQNEAQ (reference sequence). V was trimmed by 0 bases and J by 0 bases, leaving 18 bases between them. The CDR3 has 18 residues. The CDR3 reads CASSLARASGVGSYEQYF. The CDR3 DNA sequence: TGTGCCAGCAGCTTAGCGCGAGCCTCGGGGGTAGGCTCCTACGAGCAGTACTTC. Drawing the rest from reference TRBV7-9 and TRBJ2-7, the complete variable domain is DTGVSQNPRHKITKRGQNVTFRCDPISEHNRLYWYRQTLGQGPEFLTYFQNEAQLEKSRLLSDRFSAERPKGSFSTLEIQRTEQGDSAMYLCASSLARASGVGSYEQYFGPGTRLTVT.